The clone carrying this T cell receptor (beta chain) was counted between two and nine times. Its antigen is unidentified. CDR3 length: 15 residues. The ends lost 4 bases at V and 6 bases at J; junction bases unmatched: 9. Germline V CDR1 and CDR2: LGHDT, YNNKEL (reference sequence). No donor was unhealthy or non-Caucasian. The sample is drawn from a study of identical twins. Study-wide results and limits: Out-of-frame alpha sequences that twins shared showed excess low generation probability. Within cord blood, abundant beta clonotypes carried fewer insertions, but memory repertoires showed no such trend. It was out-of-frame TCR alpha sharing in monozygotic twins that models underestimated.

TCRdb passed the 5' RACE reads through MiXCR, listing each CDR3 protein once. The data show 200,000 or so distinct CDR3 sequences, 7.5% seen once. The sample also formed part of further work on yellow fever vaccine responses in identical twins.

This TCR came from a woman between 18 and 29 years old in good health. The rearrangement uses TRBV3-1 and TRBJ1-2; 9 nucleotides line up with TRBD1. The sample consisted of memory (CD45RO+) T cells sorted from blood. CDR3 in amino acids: CASSPRDRALHGYTF. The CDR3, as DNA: TGTGCCAGCAGCCCTCGGGACAGGGCTCTCCATGGCTACACCTTC.